This T cell receptor (beta chain) was obtained from a study of high-grade serous ovarian cancer treatment subgroups. Overall study results and limits: Repertoire similarity ranged about 0.1 to 0.79 between tumors of one patient. Higher neoantigen levels went with greater TCR clonal relatedness.

Tumor samples were taken before definitive surgery or chemotherapy. The data were produced by immunoSEQ multiplex PCR, yet TCRdb's version contains in-frame clones alone and is incomplete. Among 4,500 or so clones, roughly four fifths were seen once, and the ten largest hold about a sixth. About this clone itself: What it binds is unknown.

The CDR3 runs 12 residues. Germline assignment: CDR1 SGHRS and CDR2 YFSETQ. Deletions cut 0 bases from V and 4 bases from J, with 1 base between. The sample comprised tumor tissue. The receptor was derived from a human donor with high-grade serous ovarian cancer. J is TRBJ1-4 and V is TRBV5-1; D gene unclear. Here the CDR3 reads CASSLDNEKLFF. The CDR3 DNA reads TGCGCCAGCAGCTTGGATAATGAAAAACTGTTTTTT.